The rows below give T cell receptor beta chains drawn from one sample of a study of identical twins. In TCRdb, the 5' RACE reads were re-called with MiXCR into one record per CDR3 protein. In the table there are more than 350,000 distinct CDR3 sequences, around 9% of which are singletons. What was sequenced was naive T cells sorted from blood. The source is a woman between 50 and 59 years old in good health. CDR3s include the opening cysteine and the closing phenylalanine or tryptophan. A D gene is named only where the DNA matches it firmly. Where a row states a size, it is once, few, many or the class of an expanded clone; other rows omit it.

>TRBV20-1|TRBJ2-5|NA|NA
TGCAGTGCTATGAGCGGTAGCCAAGAGACCCAGTACTTC
CSAMSGSQETQYF
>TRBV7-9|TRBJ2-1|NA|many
TGTGCCAGCAGCCCGTCCAGTGAGCAGTTCTTC
CASSPSSEQFF
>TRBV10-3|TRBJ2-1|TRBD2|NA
TGTGCCGTACGACTTCCGGGAGGGGATGAGCAGTTCTTC
CAVRLPGGDEQFF
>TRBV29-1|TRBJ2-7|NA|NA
TGCAGCGTTAAAGTAGGACGCCAGGGCTACGAGCAGTACTTC
CSVKVGRQGYEQYF
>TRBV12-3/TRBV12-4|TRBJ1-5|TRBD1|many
TGTGCCAGCAGTCTCACAGGGGCGATCGTTAGCAATCAGCCCCAGCATTTT
CASSLTGAIVSNQPQHF
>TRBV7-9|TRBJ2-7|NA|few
TGTGCCAGCAGCGCTTGGGTGTCATACGAGCAGTACTTC
CASSAWVSYEQYF
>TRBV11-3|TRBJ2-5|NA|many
TGTGCCAGCAGCTTCGGCTCGGGGGAGACCCAGTACTTC
CASSFGSGETQYF
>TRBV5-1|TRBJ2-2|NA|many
TGCGCCAGCAGCTTCGGCGGGAAGAACACCGGGGAGCTGTTTTTT
CASSFGGKNTGELFF
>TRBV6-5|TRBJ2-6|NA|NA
TGTGCCAGCAATAAGGACCCAATCTCTGGGGCCAACGTCCTGACTTTC
CASNKDPISGANVLTF
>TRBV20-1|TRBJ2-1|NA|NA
TGCAGTGCTAGGGCTAGGGCCAACTACAATGAGCAGTTCTTC
CSARARANYNEQFF
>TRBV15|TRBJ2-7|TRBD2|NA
TGTGCCACCAGCAGCATCCCGCGCGGGGGGGACTCCTACGAGCAGTACTTC
CATSSIPRGGDSYEQYF
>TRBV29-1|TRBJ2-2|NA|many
TGCAGCGTTGAGACGGGACGGAACACCGGGGAGCTGTTTTTT
CSVETGRNTGELFF
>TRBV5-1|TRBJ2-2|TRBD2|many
TGTGCCAGCAGCCCGGGGGGGACCGGGGAGCTGTTTTTT
CASSPGGTGELFF
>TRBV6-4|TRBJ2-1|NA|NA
TGTGCCAGCAGTTCAGAGTTTGGGGGTTCCAATGAGCAGTTCTTC
CASSSEFGGSNEQFF
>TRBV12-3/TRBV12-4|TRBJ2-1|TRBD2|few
TGTGCCAGCAGTTTTACGGGGAGGGGTAGGGCGAACTCACAGCAGTTCTTC
CASSFTGRGRANSQQFF
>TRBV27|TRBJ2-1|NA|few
TGTGCCAGCAGCACCTCTATCCGTAAAACCTACAATGAGCAGTTCTTC
CASSTSIRKTYNEQFF